A selection of T cell receptor beta chains follows, all from one sample in a study of CD8+ T cells in alopecia areata. Here immunoSEQ multiplex PCR was the method, and the copy in TCRdb shows in-frame clones only, minus some. The table lists some 180,000 clones, 63% of them singletons. The specimen comprised CD4+ T cells sorted from blood, sampled at week 0. The receptor set was obtained from a human donor with alopecia areata. The CDR3 runs from the conserved cysteine through the conserved F or W. D genes are given only for firm matches. Expanded clones get a size class; other rows say once, few or many, or leave the size out.

>.|.|TRBV2|TRBJ2-1
TGTGCCATCAGTCCGGACTACAATGAGCAGTTCTTC
CAISPDYNEQFF
>.|.|TRBV13|TRBJ2-7
TGTGCCAGCAGCTTAGTGAGAACCTACGAGCAGTACTTC
CASSLVRTYEQYF
>.|.|TRBV29-1|TRBJ1-1
TGCAGCGTTGTGCGTCAAGGGTTTGAGACTGAAGCTTTCTTT
CSVVRQGFETEAFF
>.|.|TRBV18|TRBJ1-5
TGTGCCAGCTCATCAGGTAGCGGCAATCAGCCCCAGCATTTT
CASSSGSGNQPQHF
>.|.|TRBV5-6|TRBJ1-4
TGTGCCAGCAGCTTGCCCAGCGCGGTCAATGAAAAACTGTTTTTT
CASSLPSAVNEKLFF
>.|.|TRBV29-1|TRBJ1-2
TGCAGCGTTGAAGAGAACTATGGCTACACCTTC
CSVEENYGYTF
>.|few|TRBV27|TRBJ2-7
TGTGCCAGCAGTAGGGGAGTAAACGCAAATTACGAGCAGTACTTC
CASSRGVNANYEQYF
>TRBD2|.|TRBV11-2|TRBJ2-1
TGTGCCAGCAGACAAGGACTAGCGGGGATCAACAATGAGCAGTTCTTC
CASRQGLAGINNEQFF
>.|few|TRBV7-6|TRBJ2-3
TGTGCCAGCAGCCCACGTAGTAGCACAGATACGCAGTATTTT
CASSPRSSTDTQYF
>.|once|TRBV29-1|TRBJ1-2
TGCAGCGCCTCAACAGGAACCCTCTATGGCTACACCTTC
CSASTGTLYGYTF